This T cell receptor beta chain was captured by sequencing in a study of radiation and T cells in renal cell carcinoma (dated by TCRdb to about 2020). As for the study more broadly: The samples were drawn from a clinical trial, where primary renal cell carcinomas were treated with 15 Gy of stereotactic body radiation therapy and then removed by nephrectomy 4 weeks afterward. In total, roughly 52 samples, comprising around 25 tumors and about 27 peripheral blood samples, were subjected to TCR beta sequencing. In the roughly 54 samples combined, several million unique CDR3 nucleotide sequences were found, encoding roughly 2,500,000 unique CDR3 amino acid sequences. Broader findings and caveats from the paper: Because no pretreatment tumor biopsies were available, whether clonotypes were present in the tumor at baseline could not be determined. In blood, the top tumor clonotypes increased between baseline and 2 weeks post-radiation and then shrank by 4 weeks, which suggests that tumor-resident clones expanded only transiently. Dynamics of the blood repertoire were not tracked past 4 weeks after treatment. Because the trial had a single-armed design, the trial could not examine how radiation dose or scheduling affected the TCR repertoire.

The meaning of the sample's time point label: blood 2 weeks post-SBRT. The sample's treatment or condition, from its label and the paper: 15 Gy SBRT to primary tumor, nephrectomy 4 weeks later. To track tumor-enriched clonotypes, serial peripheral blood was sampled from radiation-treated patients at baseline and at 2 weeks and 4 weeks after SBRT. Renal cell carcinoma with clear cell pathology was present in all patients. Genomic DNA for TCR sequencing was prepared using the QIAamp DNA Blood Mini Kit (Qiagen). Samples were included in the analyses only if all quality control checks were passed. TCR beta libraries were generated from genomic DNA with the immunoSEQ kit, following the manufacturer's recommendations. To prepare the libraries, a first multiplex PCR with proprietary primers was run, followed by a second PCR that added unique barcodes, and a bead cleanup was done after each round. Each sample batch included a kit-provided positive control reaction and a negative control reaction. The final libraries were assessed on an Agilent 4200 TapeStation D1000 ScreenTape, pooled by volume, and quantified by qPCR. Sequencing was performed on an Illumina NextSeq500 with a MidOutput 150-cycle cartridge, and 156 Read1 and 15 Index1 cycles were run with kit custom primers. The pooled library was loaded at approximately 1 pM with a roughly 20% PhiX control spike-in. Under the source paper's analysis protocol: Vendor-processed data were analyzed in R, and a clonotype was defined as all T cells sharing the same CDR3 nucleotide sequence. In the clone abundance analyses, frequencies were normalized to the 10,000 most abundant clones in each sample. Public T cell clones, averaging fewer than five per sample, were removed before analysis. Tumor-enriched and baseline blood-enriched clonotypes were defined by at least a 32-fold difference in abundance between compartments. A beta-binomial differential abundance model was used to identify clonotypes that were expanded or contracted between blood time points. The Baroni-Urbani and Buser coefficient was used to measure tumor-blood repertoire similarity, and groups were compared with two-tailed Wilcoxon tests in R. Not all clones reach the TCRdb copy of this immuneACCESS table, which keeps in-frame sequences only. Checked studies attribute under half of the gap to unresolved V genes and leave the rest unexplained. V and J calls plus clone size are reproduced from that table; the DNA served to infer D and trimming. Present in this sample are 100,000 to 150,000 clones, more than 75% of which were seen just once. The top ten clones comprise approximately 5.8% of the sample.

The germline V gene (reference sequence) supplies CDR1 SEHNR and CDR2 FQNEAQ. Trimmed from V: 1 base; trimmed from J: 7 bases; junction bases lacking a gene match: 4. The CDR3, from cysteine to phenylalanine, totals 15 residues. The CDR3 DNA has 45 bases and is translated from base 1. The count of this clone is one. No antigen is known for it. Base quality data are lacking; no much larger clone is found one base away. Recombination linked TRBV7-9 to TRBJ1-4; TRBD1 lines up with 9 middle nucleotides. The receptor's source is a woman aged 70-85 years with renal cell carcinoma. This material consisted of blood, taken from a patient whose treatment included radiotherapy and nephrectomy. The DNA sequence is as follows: TGTGCCAGCAGCTTAGGGGACAGGGTTGGTGAAAAACTGTTTTTT. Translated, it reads CASSLGDRVGEKLFF.